The T cell receptor (beta chain) under discussion was sequenced for a study of blood T cell repertoires in COVID-19. Study-level background: The samples span acute and convalescent COVID-19 from the United States, Italy and Spain.

How the authors handled the data: Estimation of nucleated cell counts relied on the amplification of reference gene primers. Here immunoSEQ multiplex PCR was the method, and the copy in TCRdb shows in-frame clones only, minus some. V and J calls and clone size are given by that table; D and trimming were obtained from the DNA. The table shows under 300,000 clones, with around 90% occurring only once. Symptom resolution, clearance, or two negative PCRs marked donors in Cohort 3 as recovered. Material for sequencing was PBMCs or T cells enriched from blood (not recorded which). This TCR was recovered from a woman aged 40 to 55 who had recovered from COVID-19.

DNA of the CDR3: TGCGCCAGCACCCGACAGGGAGGCACAGATACGCAGTATTTT. Amino acid sequence: CASTRQGGTDTQYF. The chain is built from TRBV5-1 and TRBJ2-3; 7 bases align to TRBD1. Trimming took 6 bases from V and 1 from J; bases not matched to a gene: 5. Germline assignment: CDR1 SGHRS and CDR2 YFSETQ. The CDR3 covers 14 residues.